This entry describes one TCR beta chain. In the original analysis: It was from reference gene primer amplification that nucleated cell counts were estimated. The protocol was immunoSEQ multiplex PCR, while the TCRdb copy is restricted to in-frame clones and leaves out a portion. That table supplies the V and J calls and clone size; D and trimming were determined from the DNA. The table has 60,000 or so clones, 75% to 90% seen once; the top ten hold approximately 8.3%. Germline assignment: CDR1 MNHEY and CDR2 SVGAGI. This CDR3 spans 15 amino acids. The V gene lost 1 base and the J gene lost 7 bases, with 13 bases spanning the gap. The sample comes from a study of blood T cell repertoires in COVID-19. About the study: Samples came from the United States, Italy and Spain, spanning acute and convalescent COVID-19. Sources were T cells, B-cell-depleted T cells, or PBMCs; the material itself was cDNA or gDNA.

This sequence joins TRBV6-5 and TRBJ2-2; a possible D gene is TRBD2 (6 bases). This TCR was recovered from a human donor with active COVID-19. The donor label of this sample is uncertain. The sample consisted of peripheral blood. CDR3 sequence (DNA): TGTGCCAGCAGTTACTTCGGGGGTTCGGACGGGGAGCTGTTTTTT. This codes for CASSYFGGSDGELFF.